The rows below give T cell receptor beta chains drawn from one sample of a study of blood T cell repertoires in COVID-19. Generated by immunoSEQ multiplex PCR, the TCRdb table keeps only in-frame clones and is missing some. The sample lists 55,000 or so clones; roughly three quarters were seen once. Sequencing was performed on peripheral blood. The receptor source for this set is a man aged 55-75 years with acute or convalescent COVID-19. Both conserved end residues are part of each CDR3. Each record gives: clone size, J gene, D gene, V gene, CDR3 protein, CDR3 DNA. D genes are given only for firm matches. Size is stated for part of the rows, as once, few or many counts, or as a class when the clone is expanded.

size: NA
J: TRBJ1-6
D: NA
V: TRBV12-3/TRBV12-4
CDR3: CASSLALGSPLHF
DNA: TGTGCCAGCAGTTTAGCGCTAGGTTCACCCCTCCACTTT

size: NA
J: TRBJ1-5
D: NA
V: TRBV29-1
CDR3: CSVTGAGGQPQHF
DNA: TGCAGCGTTACTGGGGCCGGCGGTCAGCCCCAGCATTTT

size: NA
J: TRBJ2-4
D: TRBD2
V: TRBV7-9
CDR3: CASSFMADRREGEKNIQYF
DNA: TGTGCCAGCAGCTTTATGGCAGACCGACGGGAGGGGGAGAAAAACATTCAGTACTTC

size: NA
J: TRBJ2-5
D: NA
V: TRBV6-5
CDR3: CASRTTGAGETQYF
DNA: TGTGCCAGCAGAACCACAGGGGCGGGGGAGACCCAGTACTTC

size: NA
J: TRBJ1-2
D: TRBD1
V: TRBV27
CDR3: CASSSGTGVHPTYGYTF
DNA: TGTGCCAGCAGTTCCGGGACAGGGGTCCATCCCACTTATGGCTACACCTTC

size: NA
J: TRBJ2-5
D: NA
V: TRBV20-1
CDR3: CSLRLVETQYF
DNA: TGCAGTCTTCGACTAGTTGAGACCCAGTACTTC

size: few
J: TRBJ1-4
D: TRBD1
V: TRBV2
CDR3: CASSLRGQGHEKLFF
DNA: TGTGCCAGCAGCCTTAGGGGACAGGGGCATGAAAAACTGTTTTTT

size: few
J: TRBJ1-1
D: NA
V: TRBV29-1
CDR3: CSVEEGKRDTEAFF
DNA: TGCAGCGTTGAAGAGGGCAAGAGGGACACTGAAGCTTTCTTT

size: NA
J: TRBJ1-1
D: TRBD1
V: TRBV2
CDR3: CASDGTGGTEAFF
DNA: TGTGCCAGCGACGGGACAGGGGGCACTGAAGCTTTCTTT

size: NA
J: TRBJ2-3
D: TRBD2
V: TRBV11-2
CDR3: CASSEGLAGGTTDTQYF
DNA: TGTGCCAGCAGCGAAGGACTAGCGGGGGGAACCACAGATACGCAGTATTTT

size: NA
J: TRBJ1-6
D: TRBD1
V: TRBV3-1/TRBV3-2
CDR3: CASSQTGGSPLHF
DNA: TGTGCCAGCAGCCAAACAGGGGGGTCACCCCTCCACTTT

size: NA
J: TRBJ1-1
D: TRBD1
V: TRBV29-1
CDR3: CSVGGQAGPFF
DNA: TGCAGCGTTGGAGGACAGGCCGGCCCTTTCTTT

size: NA
J: TRBJ2-4
D: TRBD2
V: TRBV5-6
CDR3: CASSSRTSGDLAKNIQYF
DNA: TGTGCCAGCAGCAGTCGGACTAGCGGGGATTTAGCCAAAAACATTCAGTACTTC

size: NA
J: TRBJ1-5
D: TRBD1
V: TRBV15
CDR3: CATSRSRAGGSQPQHF
DNA: TGTGCCACCAGCAGATCTCGGGCAGGGGGCTCGCAGCCCCAGCATTTT

size: NA
J: TRBJ1-3
D: NA
V: TRBV27
CDR3: CASSGPGTIYF
DNA: TGTGCCAGCAGTGGCCCGGGGACCATATATTTT

size: NA
J: TRBJ2-3
D: TRBD2
V: TRBV5-5
CDR3: CASSPGLALSDTQYF
DNA: TGTGCCAGCAGCCCAGGACTAGCTCTAAGTGATACGCAGTATTTT

size: once
J: TRBJ1-2
D: TRBD1
V: TRBV10-2
CDR3: CASSVKGAYGYTF
DNA: TGCGCCAGCAGTGTCAAGGGGGCCTATGGCTACACCTTC

size: few
J: TRBJ2-5
D: NA
V: TRBV2
CDR3: CASSEPQGFGETQYF
DNA: TGTGCCAGCAGTGAACCCCAGGGGTTCGGGGAGACCCAGTACTTC

size: NA
J: TRBJ1-2
D: NA
V: TRBV7-9
CDR3: CASSWGGYTF
DNA: TGTGCCAGCAGCTGGGGCGGCTACACCTTC

size: once
J: TRBJ1-1
D: TRBD1
V: TRBV10-1
CDR3: CASSELKTGMNTEAFF
DNA: TGCGCCAGCAGTGAGTTAAAGACAGGGATGAACACTGAAGCTTTCTTT

size: NA
J: TRBJ2-3
D: TRBD2
V: TRBV2
CDR3: CASNQLAGGKNTQYF
DNA: TGTGCCAGCAACCAACTAGCGGGGGGGAAGAATACGCAGTATTTT

size: once
J: TRBJ2-3
D: TRBD2
V: TRBV19
CDR3: CASSMIPGLAGGTDTQYF
DNA: TGTGCCAGTAGTATGATCCCGGGACTAGCGGGGGGCACAGATACGCAGTATTTT

size: NA
J: TRBJ2-3
D: NA
V: TRBV11-2
CDR3: CASSLGTTPTDTQYF
DNA: TGTGCCAGCAGCTTAGGAACTACCCCCACAGATACGCAGTATTTT

size: NA
J: TRBJ2-1
D: NA
V: TRBV7-2
CDR3: CASSLGAVYNEQFF
DNA: TGTGCCAGCAGCTTAGGGGCAGTCTACAATGAGCAGTTCTTC

size: NA
J: TRBJ2-7
D: NA
V: TRBV5-1
CDR3: CASSLVGGQGSYEQYF
DNA: TGCGCCAGCAGCTTGGTCGGGGGGCAGGGCTCCTACGAGCAGTACTTC

size: NA
J: TRBJ1-5
D: TRBD1
V: TRBV27
CDR3: CASRLQGGWPQHF
DNA: TGTGCCAGCCGCCTACAGGGGGGCTGGCCCCAGCATTTT

size: NA
J: TRBJ2-3
D: NA
V: TRBV11-3
CDR3: CASSLETWRGGTDTQYF
DNA: TGTGCCAGCAGCTTAGAGACCTGGCGGGGCGGCACAGATACGCAGTATTTT

size: NA
J: TRBJ1-2
D: TRBD1
V: TRBV12-3/TRBV12-4
CDR3: CASRQTRTGGYTF
DNA: TGTGCCAGCAGACAGACTAGGACAGGAGGCTACACCTTC

size: NA
J: TRBJ1-1
D: NA
V: TRBV28
CDR3: CASHWSGGEAFF
DNA: TGTGCCAGCCACTGGAGCGGGGGTGAAGCTTTCTTT

size: once
J: TRBJ1-2
D: TRBD1
V: TRBV5-1
CDR3: CASSLGSDRGPYTF
DNA: TGCGCCAGCAGCTTGGGGTCGGACAGGGGCCCTTACACCTTC

size: once
J: TRBJ1-5
D: TRBD1
V: TRBV7-8
CDR3: CASSSRDSQKGPQHF
DNA: TGTGCCAGCAGCTCAAGGGACAGTCAAAAAGGGCCCCAGCATTTT

size: NA
J: TRBJ2-7
D: NA
V: TRBV7-6
CDR3: CASSLAEGATYEQYF
DNA: TGTGCCAGCAGCTTAGCGGAGGGGGCCACCTACGAGCAGTACTTC

size: NA
J: TRBJ1-1
D: NA
V: TRBV18
CDR3: CASSPLSGDTEAFF
DNA: TGTGCCAGCTCACCCCTATCAGGGGACACTGAAGCTTTCTTT

size: NA
J: TRBJ1-1
D: NA
V: TRBV19
CDR3: CASNPPGAVAEAFF
DNA: TGTGCCAGTAACCCCCCAGGGGCTGTGGCTGAAGCTTTCTTT

size: NA
J: TRBJ1-2
D: TRBD1
V: TRBV19
CDR3: CASSITSAGTGVGYTF
DNA: TGTGCCAGTAGTATTACTAGCGCCGGGACAGGGGTCGGCTACACCTTC

size: few
J: TRBJ2-7
D: TRBD2
V: TRBV7-2
CDR3: CASSTQRGYEQYF
DNA: TGTGCCAGCAGCACCCAGCGGGGCTACGAGCAGTACTTC

size: NA
J: TRBJ1-2
D: TRBD1
V: TRBV7-2
CDR3: CASSALGTGGYGYTF
DNA: TGTGCCAGCAGCGCCCTCGGGACAGGGGGCTATGGCTACACCTTC

size: NA
J: TRBJ1-6
D: TRBD1
V: TRBV5-1
CDR3: CASSLGQGNSPLHF
DNA: TGCGCCAGCAGCTTGGGACAGGGAAATTCACCCCTCCACTTT

size: few
J: TRBJ1-2
D: NA
V: TRBV7-9
CDR3: CASSSSGENHGYTF
DNA: TGTGCCAGCAGCTCTAGCGGGGAGAATCATGGCTACACCTTC

size: NA
J: TRBJ1-5
D: TRBD1
V: TRBV5-6
CDR3: CASSFYTGGDSQPQHF
DNA: TGTGCCAGCAGCTTTTATACAGGGGGCGACTCTCAGCCCCAGCATTTT

size: NA
J: TRBJ1-5
D: NA
V: TRBV10-3
CDR3: CAIGQVNQPQHF
DNA: TGTGCCATCGGACAAGTCAATCAGCCCCAGCATTTT

size: NA
J: TRBJ1-3
D: NA
V: TRBV30
CDR3: CAWSAKKTRTEPGNTIYF
DNA: TGTGCCTGGAGTGCAAAAAAGACACGAACAGAACCCGGAAACACCATATATTTT

size: NA
J: TRBJ1-5
D: NA
V: TRBV28
CDR3: CASRPTGSRLEPQHF
DNA: TGTGCCAGCAGACCCACCGGGTCTCGTTTGGAACCCCAGCATTTT

size: NA
J: TRBJ1-2
D: NA
V: TRBV19
CDR3: CASSTQQGDYGYTF
DNA: TGTGCCAGTAGTACTCAACAGGGAGACTATGGCTACACCTTC

size: NA
J: TRBJ2-1
D: NA
V: TRBV2
CDR3: CASTPLTGNEQFF
DNA: TGTGCCAGCACCCCCTTGACGGGGAATGAGCAGTTCTTC

size: NA
J: TRBJ2-1
D: NA
V: TRBV24-1
CDR3: CATSDPTGAVNEQFF
DNA: TGTGCCACCAGTGACCCGACAGGAGCGGTTAATGAGCAGTTCTTC

size: NA
J: TRBJ2-3
D: NA
V: TRBV30
CDR3: CAWSFGLAIDTQYF
DNA: TGTGCCTGGAGTTTTGGCCTTGCCATCGATACGCAGTATTTT

size: NA
J: TRBJ1-1
D: NA
V: TRBV6-5
CDR3: CASSYAGWSTEAFF
DNA: TGTGCCAGCAGTTACGCAGGGTGGTCCACTGAAGCTTTCTTT

size: NA
J: TRBJ2-3
D: NA
V: TRBV9
CDR3: CASSGGTSSTDTQYF
DNA: TGTGCCAGCAGCGGGGGGACTTCAAGCACAGATACGCAGTATTTT

size: NA
J: TRBJ1-5
D: NA
V: TRBV4-1
CDR3: CASSLFGPNQPQHF
DNA: TGCGCCAGCAGCCTTTTTGGGCCTAATCAGCCCCAGCATTTT

size: once
J: TRBJ2-2
D: TRBD1
V: TRBV9
CDR3: CASSTPGQGSSNTGELFF
DNA: TGTGCCAGCAGCACGCCGGGACAGGGGTCTTCGAACACCGGGGAGCTGTTTTTT

size: NA
J: TRBJ2-7
D: NA
V: TRBV7-2
CDR3: CASSLAAGAFESSYEQYF
DNA: TGTGCCAGCAGCTTAGCGGCGGGGGCCTTTGAGAGCTCCTACGAGCAGTACTTC

size: NA
J: TRBJ2-1
D: TRBD1
V: TRBV7-9
CDR3: CASSSTQGQGASYNEQFF
DNA: TGTGCCAGCAGCTCCACCCAAGGACAGGGGGCTTCCTACAATGAGCAGTTCTTC

size: NA
J: TRBJ2-7
D: TRBD1
V: TRBV11-3
CDR3: CASSPGQGLEQYF
DNA: TGTGCCAGCAGCCCGGGACAGGGGTTGGAGCAGTACTTC

size: NA
J: TRBJ2-7
D: NA
V: TRBV7-2
CDR3: CASSLSPLRGRASYEQYF
DNA: TGTGCCAGCAGCTTATCCCCACTCCGGGGTCGGGCGTCCTACGAGCAGTACTTC

size: NA
J: TRBJ1-1
D: NA
V: TRBV24-1
CDR3: CATSEYRFLF
DNA: TGTGCCACCAGTGAGTACAGGTTTCTCTTT

size: NA
J: TRBJ2-7
D: TRBD2
V: TRBV13
CDR3: CASSLGRLAGDTYEQYF
DNA: TGTGCCAGCAGCTTAGGGCGACTAGCGGGGGATACCTACGAGCAGTACTTC

size: NA
J: TRBJ1-4
D: NA
V: TRBV2
CDR3: CASSAVTTNEKLFF
DNA: TGTGCCAGCAGCGCAGTTACAACTAATGAAAAACTGTTTTTT

size: once
J: TRBJ2-1
D: NA
V: TRBV28
CDR3: CASSFQGGGEQFF
DNA: TGTGCCAGCAGTTTTCAAGGGGGGGGAGAGCAGTTCTTC

size: NA
J: TRBJ2-3
D: TRBD1
V: TRBV5-5
CDR3: CASSSRTGAKGCF
DNA: TGTGCCAGCAGCTCCCGGACAGGGGCTAAGGGGTGCTTT